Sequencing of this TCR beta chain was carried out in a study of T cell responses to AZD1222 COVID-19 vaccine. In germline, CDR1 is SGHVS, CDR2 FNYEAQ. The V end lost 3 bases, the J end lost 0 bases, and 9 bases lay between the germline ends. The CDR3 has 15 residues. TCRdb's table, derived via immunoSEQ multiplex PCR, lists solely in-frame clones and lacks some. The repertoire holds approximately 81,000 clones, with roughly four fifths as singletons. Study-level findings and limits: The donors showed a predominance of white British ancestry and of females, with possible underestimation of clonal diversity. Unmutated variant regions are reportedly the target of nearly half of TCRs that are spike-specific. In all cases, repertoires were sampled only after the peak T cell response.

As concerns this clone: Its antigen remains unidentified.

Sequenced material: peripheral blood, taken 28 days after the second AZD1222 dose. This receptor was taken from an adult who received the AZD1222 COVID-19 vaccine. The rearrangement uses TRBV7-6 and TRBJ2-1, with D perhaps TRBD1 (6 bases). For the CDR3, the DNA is TGTGCCAGCAGCTTGGGACACGGCTCCTACAATGAGCAGTTCTTC. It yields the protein CASSLGHGSYNEQFF.